This TCR beta chain was recovered during a study of blood T cell repertoires in COVID-19. This clone turned up a few times. Measured with immunoSEQ multiplex PCR; TCRdb has only the in-frame clones, and not every one. The repertoire includes under 200,000 clones, roughly 80% of them detected once, and 1.5% to 1.7% sits in the top ten. The specimen was peripheral blood. This clonotype was sampled from a human donor in a cohort sampled during active COVID-19.

In nucleotides, the CDR3 is TGTGCCAGCAGCCCGCGGAACACTGAAGCTTTCTTT. It codes for CASSPRNTEAFF. This chain links TRBV7-2 with TRBJ1-1; no definite D call. V gave up 5 bases and J gave up 1 base, with 5 bases separating them. CDR3 length: 12 amino acids. In germline, CDR1 is SGHTA, CDR2 FQGNSA. Looking up the rest from reference TRBV7-2 and TRBJ1-1 gives the full variable domain: GAGVSQSPSNKVTEKGKDVELRCDPISGHTALYWYRQSLGQGLEFLIYFQGNSAPDKSGLPSDRFSAERTGGSVSTLTIQRTQQEDSAVYLCASSPRNTEAFFGQGTRLTVV.